This is a list of T cell receptor beta chains from one sample in a study of shared clonotypes between healthy human individuals. Produced via immunoSEQ multiplex PCR; TCRdb's table is partial and in-frame only. This table has 800,000 or so clones, just over 95% appearing once. The sequenced material came from naive CD8+ T cells sorted from blood. These TCRs come from a man aged 30 to 45 in good health. CDR3s include the opening cysteine and the closing phenylalanine or tryptophan. D genes are given only for firm matches. Some rows mark clone size as missing; the rest say once, few, many or name a class of expanded clone.

j_gene: TRBJ2-7; abundance: .; len: 16; v_gene: TRBV4-2; d_gene: .; CDR3aa: CASSQDGQPSTYEQYF; CDR3nt: TGTGCCAGCAGCCAAGACGGACAGCCGTCCACCTACGAGCAGTACTTC
j_gene: TRBJ2-1; abundance: .; len: 13; v_gene: TRBV25-1; d_gene: TRBD2; CDR3aa: CASSFGAGSEQFF; CDR3nt: TGTGCCAGCAGTTTCGGAGCGGGAAGTGAGCAGTTCTTC
j_gene: TRBJ1-2; abundance: .; len: 14; v_gene: TRBV5-1; d_gene: .; CDR3aa: CASSLTGMDYGYTF; CDR3nt: TGCGCCAGCAGTCTCACAGGGATGGACTATGGCTACACCTTC
j_gene: TRBJ2-7; abundance: .; len: 12; v_gene: TRBV11-1; d_gene: .; CDR3aa: CASSFDSYEQYF; CDR3nt: TGTGCCAGCAGCTTTGACAGCTACGAGCAGTACTTC
j_gene: TRBJ2-3; abundance: .; len: 16; v_gene: TRBV10-3; d_gene: .; CDR3aa: CAISESILAPSDTQYF; CDR3nt: TGTGCCATCAGTGAGTCGATTCTAGCGCCCTCAGATACGCAGTATTTT
j_gene: TRBJ2-6; abundance: .; len: 18; v_gene: TRBV5-5; d_gene: .; CDR3aa: CASSLINSVGSGANVLTF; CDR3nt: TGTGCCAGCAGCTTGATAAATTCGGTCGGGTCTGGGGCCAACGTCCTGACTTTC
j_gene: TRBJ2-7; abundance: .; len: 12; v_gene: TRBV27; d_gene: TRBD1; CDR3aa: CATRQGANEQYF; CDR3nt: TGTGCCACCCGCCAGGGGGCGAACGAGCAGTACTTC
j_gene: TRBJ2-7; abundance: .; len: 14; v_gene: TRBV9; d_gene: .; CDR3aa: CASSVGGGIDEQYF; CDR3nt: TGTGCCAGCAGCGTAGGAGGGGGGATAGACGAGCAGTACTTC
j_gene: TRBJ1-5; abundance: .; len: 13; v_gene: TRBV6-5; d_gene: .; CDR3aa: CASKGHLTEPQHF; CDR3nt: TGTGCCAGCAAGGGACATTTAACCGAGCCCCAGCATTTT
j_gene: TRBJ2-7; abundance: .; len: 13; v_gene: TRBV11-2; d_gene: .; CDR3aa: CASSLVQVYEQYF; CDR3nt: TGTGCCAGCAGCTTAGTACAGGTATACGAGCAGTACTTC
j_gene: TRBJ1-1; abundance: .; len: 15; v_gene: TRBV6-5; d_gene: TRBD1; CDR3aa: CASSYGTAMNTEAFF; CDR3nt: TGTGCCAGCAGTTACGGGACAGCTATGAACACTGAAGCTTTCTTT
j_gene: TRBJ2-3; abundance: .; len: 16; v_gene: TRBV9; d_gene: .; CDR3aa: CASSVEGSRSTDTQYF; CDR3nt: TGTGCCAGCAGCGTAGAGGGTAGCAGAAGCACAGATACGCAGTATTTT
j_gene: TRBJ1-5; abundance: .; len: 19; v_gene: TRBV7-9; d_gene: .; CDR3aa: CASSLPSPQGNYSNQPQHF; CDR3nt: TGTGCCAGCAGCTTACCCTCCCCGCAGGGGAATTATAGCAATCAGCCCCAGCATTTT
j_gene: TRBJ2-3; abundance: .; len: 14; v_gene: TRBV27; d_gene: .; CDR3aa: CASSPLGGPDTQYF; CDR3nt: TGTGCCAGCAGTCCGCTGGGGGGGCCAGATACGCAGTATTTT
j_gene: TRBJ2-7; abundance: .; len: 14; v_gene: TRBV9; d_gene: .; CDR3aa: CASSSGDSEYEQYF; CDR3nt: TGTGCCAGCAGCTCCGGGGACTCAGAATACGAGCAGTACTTC
j_gene: TRBJ1-1; abundance: .; len: 14; v_gene: TRBV30; d_gene: .; CDR3aa: CAWSVGVGNTEAFF; CDR3nt: TGTGCCTGGAGTGTGGGGGTAGGGAACACTGAAGCTTTCTTT
j_gene: TRBJ1-2; abundance: once; len: 18; v_gene: TRBV4-3; d_gene: TRBD1; CDR3aa: CASSGRTGGNIHSYGYTF; CDR3nt: TGCGCCAGCAGCGGTCGTACAGGGGGCAATATCCACTCCTATGGCTACACCTTC
j_gene: TRBJ2-1; abundance: once; len: 15; v_gene: TRBV19; d_gene: TRBD2; CDR3aa: CASSMPASGYNEQFF; CDR3nt: TGTGCCAGTAGTATGCCGGCTAGCGGGTACAATGAGCAGTTCTTC
j_gene: TRBJ2-2; abundance: once; len: 15; v_gene: TRBV5-1; d_gene: TRBD2; CDR3aa: CASSFGGGPTGELFF; CDR3nt: TGCGCCAGCAGCTTCGGGGGAGGGCCCACCGGGGAGCTGTTTTTT
j_gene: TRBJ2-1; abundance: once; len: 16; v_gene: TRBV5-1; d_gene: TRBD1; CDR3aa: CASSLATGGSYNEQFF; CDR3nt: TGCGCCAGCAGCTTGGCCACAGGGGGGTCCTACAATGAGCAGTTCTTC
j_gene: TRBJ2-7; abundance: once; len: 19; v_gene: TRBV13; d_gene: TRBD1; CDR3aa: CASSLDGWGPGQGGYEQYF; CDR3nt: TGTGCCAGCAGCTTAGATGGCTGGGGTCCGGGACAGGGGGGCTACGAGCAGTACTTC
j_gene: TRBJ2-1; abundance: .; len: 16; v_gene: TRBV5-6; d_gene: .; CDR3aa: CASSLDAGSSYNEQFF; CDR3nt: TGTGCCAGCAGCTTGGATGCAGGTAGCTCCTACAATGAGCAGTTCTTC
j_gene: TRBJ2-2; abundance: once; len: 17; v_gene: TRBV28; d_gene: TRBD1; CDR3aa: CASSPLGTGGRTGELFF; CDR3nt: TGTGCCAGCAGCCCACTGGGGACAGGGGGCCGGACCGGGGAGCTGTTTTTT
j_gene: TRBJ1-2; abundance: .; len: 14; v_gene: TRBV29-1; d_gene: .; CDR3aa: CSVFSMAVGYGYTF; CDR3nt: TGCAGCGTTTTTTCGATGGCCGTGGGGTATGGCTACACCTTC
j_gene: TRBJ2-5; abundance: .; len: 15; v_gene: TRBV5-5; d_gene: TRBD1; CDR3aa: CASSFIDRGKETQYF; CDR3nt: TGTGCCAGCAGCTTTATCGACAGGGGTAAAGAGACCCAGTACTTC
j_gene: TRBJ2-7; abundance: .; len: 16; v_gene: TRBV29-1; d_gene: .; CDR3aa: CSVEGEPGPKAYEQYF; CDR3nt: TGCAGCGTTGAAGGAGAACCGGGCCCTAAGGCCTACGAGCAGTACTTC
j_gene: TRBJ1-1; abundance: .; len: 15; v_gene: TRBV10-2; d_gene: .; CDR3aa: CASSESSFSPGEAFF; CDR3nt: TGCGCCAGCAGTGAGTCGAGTTTTTCCCCCGGGGAAGCTTTCTTT
j_gene: TRBJ2-5; abundance: .; len: 16; v_gene: TRBV28; d_gene: TRBD2; CDR3aa: CASSLRRLAGQETQYF; CDR3nt: TGTGCCAGCAGCCTTCGCCGACTAGCGGGCCAAGAGACCCAGTACTTC
j_gene: TRBJ2-3; abundance: .; len: 13; v_gene: TRBV27; d_gene: .; CDR3aa: CATARGPADTQYF; CDR3nt: TGTGCCACCGCTCGAGGTCCGGCAGATACGCAGTATTTT
j_gene: TRBJ2-5; abundance: .; len: 15; v_gene: TRBV7-8; d_gene: TRBD1; CDR3aa: CASSLDRAFQETQYF; CDR3nt: TGTGCCAGCAGCTTGGACAGGGCCTTTCAAGAGACCCAGTACTTC
j_gene: TRBJ2-2; abundance: .; len: 13; v_gene: TRBV27; d_gene: .; CDR3aa: CASSLVPWGELFF; CDR3nt: TGTGCCAGCAGTTTAGTTCCTTGGGGGGAGCTGTTTTTT
j_gene: TRBJ2-1; abundance: .; len: 13; v_gene: TRBV13; d_gene: .; CDR3aa: CASSLGGSDEQFF; CDR3nt: TGTGCCAGCAGCTTAGGAGGTTCCGATGAGCAGTTCTTC
j_gene: TRBJ2-2; abundance: .; len: 12; v_gene: TRBV19; d_gene: .; CDR3aa: CASRTNTGELFF; CDR3nt: TGTGCCAGTAGGACGAACACCGGGGAGCTGTTTTTT
j_gene: TRBJ2-2; abundance: .; len: 16; v_gene: TRBV5-1; d_gene: .; CDR3aa: CASSLRVAGEVGELFF; CDR3nt: TGCGCCAGCAGCTTGCGAGTGGCAGGGGAGGTCGGGGAGCTGTTTTTT
j_gene: TRBJ2-7; abundance: .; len: 21; v_gene: TRBV7-8; d_gene: TRBD2; CDR3aa: CASSPIPTSGSVGGGSYEQYF; CDR3nt: TGTGCCAGCAGCCCCATACCGACTAGCGGGAGCGTAGGTGGGGGGTCCTACGAGCAGTACTTC
j_gene: TRBJ1-2; abundance: .; len: 13; v_gene: TRBV6-1; d_gene: TRBD1; CDR3aa: CASRLDRAYGYTF; CDR3nt: TGTGCCAGCAGACTTGACAGGGCCTATGGCTACACCTTC
j_gene: TRBJ2-1; abundance: .; len: 13; v_gene: TRBV4-1; d_gene: .; CDR3aa: CASSQNPYNEQFF; CDR3nt: TGCGCCAGCAGCCAAAACCCCTACAATGAGCAGTTCTTC
j_gene: TRBJ2-7; abundance: .; len: 17; v_gene: TRBV7-9; d_gene: .; CDR3aa: CASSQGGESGSLYEQYF; CDR3nt: TGTGCCAGCAGCCAGGGGGGCGAGTCGGGATCCCTCTACGAGCAGTACTTC
j_gene: TRBJ1-5; abundance: once; len: 14; v_gene: TRBV19; d_gene: .; CDR3aa: CASRHSNSNQPQHF; CDR3nt: TGTGCCAGTAGACACAGTAATAGCAATCAGCCCCAGCATTTT
j_gene: TRBJ2-1; abundance: .; len: 15; v_gene: TRBV7-2; d_gene: .; CDR3aa: CASSPRQDPSSEQFF; CDR3nt: TGTGCCAGCAGCCCCCGACAGGATCCTAGCTCTGAGCAGTTCTTC